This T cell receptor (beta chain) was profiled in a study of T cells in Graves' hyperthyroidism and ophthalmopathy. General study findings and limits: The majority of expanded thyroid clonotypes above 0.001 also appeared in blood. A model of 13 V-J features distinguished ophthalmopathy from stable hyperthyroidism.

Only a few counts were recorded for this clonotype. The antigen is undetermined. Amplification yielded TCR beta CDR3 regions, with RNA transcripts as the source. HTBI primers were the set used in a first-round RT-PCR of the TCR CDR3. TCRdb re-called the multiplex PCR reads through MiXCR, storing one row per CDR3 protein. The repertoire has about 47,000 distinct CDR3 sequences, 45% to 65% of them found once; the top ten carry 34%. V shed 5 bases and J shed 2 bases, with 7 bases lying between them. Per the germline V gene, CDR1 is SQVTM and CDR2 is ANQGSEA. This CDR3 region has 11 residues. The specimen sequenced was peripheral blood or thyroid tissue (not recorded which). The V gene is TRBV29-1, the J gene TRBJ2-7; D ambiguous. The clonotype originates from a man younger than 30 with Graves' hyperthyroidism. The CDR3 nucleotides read TGCAGCGTTCCGGGCGCCTACGAGCAGTACTTC. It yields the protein CSVPGAYEQYF.